A single sample gave rise to the 5 T cell receptor beta chains below, sequenced in a study of cytomegalovirus exposure and HLA in healthy donors. Researchers ran the PCR with 60 Vbeta and 13 Jbeta primers. Using immunoSEQ multiplex PCR, the repertoire was profiled, and TCRdb retains in-frame clones only, with some absent. The table has over 75,000 clones, roughly 78% seen once. Material for sequencing was PBMCs. The receptors come from a woman in her fifties or sixties in good health and CMV-seronegative.

The chain carries TRBV9 and TRBJ2-1; TRBD2 matches at 8 bases. There are 20 residues in the CDR3. V trimming: 4 bases; J trimming: 0 bases; junction bases outside the gene matches: 18. The germline V gene encodes CDR1 SGDLS and CDR2 YYNGEE. Here the CDR3 DNA reads TGTGCCAGCAGCCCCGAGGGAGGTAGCGGGACTTGGAGCTCCTACAATGAGCAGTTCTTC. This gives the protein CASSPEGGSGTWSSYNEQFF.

The rearrangement links TRBV6-5 to TRBJ2-2; TRBD1 aligns across 9 bases. CDR3 length equals 15 residues. The germline V gene has CDR1 MNHEY and CDR2 SVGAGI. The V and J ends lost 8 bases and 8 bases, in that order; junction bases with no gene match: 12. DNA of the CDR3: TGTGCCAGCCAACAGGGGGCATGGGCTAGGGGGGAGCTGTTTTTT. Its protein is CASQQGAWARGELFF.

The chain is built from TRBV15 and TRBJ1-4; D gene ambiguous. Per the germline V gene, CDR1 is LNHNV and CDR2 is YYDKDF (reference sequence). The V end lost 5 bases, the J end lost 3 bases, and 7 bases lay between the germline ends. The CDR3 is 13 amino acids. CDR3 in DNA: TGTGCCACCAGCCGTCGTTCTAATGAAAAACTGTTTTTT. This codes for CATSRRSNEKLFF.

J is TRBJ2-1 and V is TRBV5-8, with 8 bases fitting TRBD2. V was pared by 0 bases and J by 9 bases, with 8 bases of the junction left unmatched. Germline-derived CDR1 and CDR2 are SGHTS and YDEGEE. This CDR3 spans 15 amino acids. The CDR3 sequence: CASSLGLGSGSEQFF. The CDR3 coding sequence is TGTGCCAGCAGCTTGGGGTTAGGGAGCGGGAGTGAGCAGTTCTTC.

This clone has a handful of counts. V gene TRBV5-1 combines with J gene TRBJ2-3; the match to TRBD2 covers 12 bases. In germline, CDR1 is SGHRS, CDR2 YFSETQ. The V and J ends lost 3 bases and 7 bases, in that order; junction bases with no gene match: 12. This CDR3 region has 17 residues. This chain's CDR3 is CASSSMSSGGAVYTQYF. The CDR3 DNA is TGCGCCAGCAGCTCCATGTCTAGCGGGGGGGCCGTCTATACGCAGTATTTT. The whole variable domain, remainder taken from reference TRBV5-1 and TRBJ2-3, is KAGVTQTPRYLIKTRGQQVTLSCSPISGHRSVSWYQQTPGQGLQFLFEYFSETQRNKGNFPGRFSGRQFSNSRSEMNVSTLELGDSALYLCASSSMSSGGAVYTQYFGPGTRLTVL.